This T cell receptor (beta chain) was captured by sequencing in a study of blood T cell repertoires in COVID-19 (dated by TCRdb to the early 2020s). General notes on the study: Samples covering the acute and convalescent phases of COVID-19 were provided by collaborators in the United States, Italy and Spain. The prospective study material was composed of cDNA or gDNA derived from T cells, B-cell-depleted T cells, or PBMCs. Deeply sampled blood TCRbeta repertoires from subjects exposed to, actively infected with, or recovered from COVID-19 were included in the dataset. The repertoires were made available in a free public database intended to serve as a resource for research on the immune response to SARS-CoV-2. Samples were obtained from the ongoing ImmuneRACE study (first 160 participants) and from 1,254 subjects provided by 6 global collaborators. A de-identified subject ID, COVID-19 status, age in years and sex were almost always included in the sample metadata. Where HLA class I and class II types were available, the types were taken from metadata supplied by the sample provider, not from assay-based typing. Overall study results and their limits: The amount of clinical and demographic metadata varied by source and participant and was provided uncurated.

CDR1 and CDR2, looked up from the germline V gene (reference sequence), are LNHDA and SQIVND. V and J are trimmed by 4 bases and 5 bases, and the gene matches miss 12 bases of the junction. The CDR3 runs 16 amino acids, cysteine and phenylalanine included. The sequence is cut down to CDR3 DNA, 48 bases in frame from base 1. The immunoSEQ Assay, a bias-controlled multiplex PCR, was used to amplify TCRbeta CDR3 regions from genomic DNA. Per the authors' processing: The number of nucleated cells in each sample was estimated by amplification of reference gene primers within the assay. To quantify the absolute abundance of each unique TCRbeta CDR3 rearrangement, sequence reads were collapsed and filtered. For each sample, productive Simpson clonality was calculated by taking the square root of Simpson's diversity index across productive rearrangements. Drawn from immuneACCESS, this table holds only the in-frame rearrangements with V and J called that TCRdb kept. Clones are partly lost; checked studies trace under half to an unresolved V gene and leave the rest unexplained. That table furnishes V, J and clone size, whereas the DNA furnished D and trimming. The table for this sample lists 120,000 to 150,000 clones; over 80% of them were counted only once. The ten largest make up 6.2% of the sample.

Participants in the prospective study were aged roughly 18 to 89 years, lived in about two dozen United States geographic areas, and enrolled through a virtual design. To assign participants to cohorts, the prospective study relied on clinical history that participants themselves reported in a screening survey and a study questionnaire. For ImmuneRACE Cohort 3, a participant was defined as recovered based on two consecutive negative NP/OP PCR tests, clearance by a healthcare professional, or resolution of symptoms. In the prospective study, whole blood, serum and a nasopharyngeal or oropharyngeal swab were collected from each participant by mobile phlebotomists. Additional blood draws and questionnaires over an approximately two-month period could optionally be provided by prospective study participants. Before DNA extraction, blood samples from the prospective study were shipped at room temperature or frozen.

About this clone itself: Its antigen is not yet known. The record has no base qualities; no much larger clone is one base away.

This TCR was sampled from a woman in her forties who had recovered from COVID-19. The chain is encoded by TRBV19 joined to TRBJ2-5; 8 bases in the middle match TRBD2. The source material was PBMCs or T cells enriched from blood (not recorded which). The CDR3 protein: CASSTEGLVAPETQYF. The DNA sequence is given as TGTGCCAGTAGTACCGAGGGACTAGTAGCGCCCGAGACCCAGTACTTC. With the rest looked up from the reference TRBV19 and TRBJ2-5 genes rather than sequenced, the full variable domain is DGGITQSPKYLFRKEGQNVTLSCEQNLNHDAMYWYRQDPGQGLRLIYYSQIVNDFQKGDIAEGYSVSREKKESFPLTVTSAQKNPTAFYLCASSTEGLVAPETQYFGPGTRLLVL.